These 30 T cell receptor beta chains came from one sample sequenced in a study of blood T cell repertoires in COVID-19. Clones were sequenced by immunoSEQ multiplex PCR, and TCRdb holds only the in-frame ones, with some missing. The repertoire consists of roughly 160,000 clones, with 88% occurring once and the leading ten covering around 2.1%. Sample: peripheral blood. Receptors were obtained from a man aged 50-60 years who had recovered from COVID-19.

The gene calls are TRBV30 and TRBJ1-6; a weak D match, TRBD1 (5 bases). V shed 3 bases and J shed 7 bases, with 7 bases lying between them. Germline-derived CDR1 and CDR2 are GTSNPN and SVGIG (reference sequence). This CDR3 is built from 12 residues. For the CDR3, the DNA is TGTGCCTGGAGGAGACAGAATTCACCCCTCCACTTT. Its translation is CAWRRQNSPLHF. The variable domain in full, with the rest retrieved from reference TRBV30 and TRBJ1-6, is SQTIHQWPATLVQPVGSPLSLECTVEGTSNPNLYWYRQAAGRGLQLLFYSVGIGQISSEVPQNLSASRPQDRQFILSSKKLLLSDSGFYLCAWRRQNSPLHFGNGTRLTVT.

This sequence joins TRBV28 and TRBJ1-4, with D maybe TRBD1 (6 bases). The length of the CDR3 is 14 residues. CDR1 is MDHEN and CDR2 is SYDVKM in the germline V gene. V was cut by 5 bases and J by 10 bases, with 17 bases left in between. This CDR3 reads CASSPPGQRGKLFF. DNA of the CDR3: TGTGCCAGCAGTCCTCCCGGACAGCGAGGAAAACTGTTTTTT. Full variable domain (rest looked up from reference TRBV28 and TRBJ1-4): DVKVTQSSRYLVKRTGEKVFLECVQDMDHENMFWYRQDPGLGLRLIYFSYDVKMKEKGDIPEGYSVSREKKERFSLILESASTNQTSMYLCASSPPGQRGKLFFGSGTQLSVL.

CDR3 sequence: CASRGPEKLFF. The CDR3 DNA follows: TGTGCCAGCAGGGGGCCTGAAAAACTGTTTTTT. J is TRBJ1-4 and V is TRBV12-3 or TRBV12-4, with D possibly being TRBD1 (5 bases). With 6 bases removed from V and 7 bases from J, the gap between germline ends came to 6 bases. The CDR3 totals 11 residues.

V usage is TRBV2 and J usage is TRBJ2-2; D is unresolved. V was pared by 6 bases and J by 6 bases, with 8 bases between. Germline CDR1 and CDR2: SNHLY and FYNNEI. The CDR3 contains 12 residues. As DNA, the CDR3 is TGTGCCAGCAGAGGAGCTCCCGGGGAGCTGTTTTTT. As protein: CASRGAPGELFF.

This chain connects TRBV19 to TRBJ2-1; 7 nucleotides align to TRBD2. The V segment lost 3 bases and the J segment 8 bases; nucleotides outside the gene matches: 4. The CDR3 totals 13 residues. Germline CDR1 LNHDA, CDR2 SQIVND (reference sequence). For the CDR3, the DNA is TGTGCCAGTAGTATCTGGGGAGGGGATGAGCAGTTCTTC. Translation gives CASSIWGGDEQFF. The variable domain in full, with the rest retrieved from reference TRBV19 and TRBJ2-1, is DGGITQSPKYLFRKEGQNVTLSCEQNLNHDAMYWYRQDPGQGLRLIYYSQIVNDFQKGDIAEGYSVSREKKESFPLTVTSAQKNPTAFYLCASSIWGGDEQFFGPGTRLTVL.

CDR3 loop: CASSYEGGQGAIKNIQYF. As DNA, the CDR3 is TGTGCCAGCAGTTACGAGGGGGGACAGGGGGCGATTAAAAACATTCAGTACTTC. The chain recombines TRBV6-2 or TRBV6-3 with TRBJ2-4; 12 bases agree with TRBD1. The CDR3 consists of 18 residues. After removal of 2 bases from V and 4 bases from J, the junction contained 9 bases not matched to a gene. Germline CDR1 is MNHEY and CDR2 is SVGEGT.

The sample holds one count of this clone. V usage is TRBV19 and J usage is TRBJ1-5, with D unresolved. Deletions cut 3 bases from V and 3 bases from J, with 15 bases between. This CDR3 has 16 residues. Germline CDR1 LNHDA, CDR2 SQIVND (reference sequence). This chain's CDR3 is CASSIWERPNNQPQHF. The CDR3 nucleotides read TGTGCCAGTAGTATTTGGGAGAGACCTAACAATCAGCCCCAGCATTTT.

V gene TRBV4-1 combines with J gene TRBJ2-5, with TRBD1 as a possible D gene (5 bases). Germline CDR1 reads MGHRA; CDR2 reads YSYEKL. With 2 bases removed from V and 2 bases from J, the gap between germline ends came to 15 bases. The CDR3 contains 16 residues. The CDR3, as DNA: TGCGCCAGCAGCCAAACCCCGACAGCTCGACAAGAGACCCAGTACTTC. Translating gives CASSQTPTARQETQYF.

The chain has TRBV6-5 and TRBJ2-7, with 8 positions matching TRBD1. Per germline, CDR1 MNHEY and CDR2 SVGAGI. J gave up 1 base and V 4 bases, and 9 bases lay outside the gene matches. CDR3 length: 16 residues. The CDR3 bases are TGTGCCAGCAGTTCGCCCACGACAGGGGTTTCCTACGAGCAGTACTTC. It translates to CASSSPTTGVSYEQYF.

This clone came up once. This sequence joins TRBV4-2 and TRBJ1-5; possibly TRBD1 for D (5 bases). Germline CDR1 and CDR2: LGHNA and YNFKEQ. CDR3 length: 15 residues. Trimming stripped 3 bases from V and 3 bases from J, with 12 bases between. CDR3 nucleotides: TGTGCCAGCAGCCATCTAACGGGGGACAATCAGCCCCAGCATTTT. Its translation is CASSHLTGDNQPQHF.

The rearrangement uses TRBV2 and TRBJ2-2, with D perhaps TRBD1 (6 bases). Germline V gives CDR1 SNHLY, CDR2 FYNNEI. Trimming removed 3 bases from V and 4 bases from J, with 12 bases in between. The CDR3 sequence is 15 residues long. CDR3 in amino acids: CASSDTGSATGELFF. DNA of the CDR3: TGTGCCAGCAGTGATACAGGGAGTGCCACCGGGGAGCTGTTTTTT.

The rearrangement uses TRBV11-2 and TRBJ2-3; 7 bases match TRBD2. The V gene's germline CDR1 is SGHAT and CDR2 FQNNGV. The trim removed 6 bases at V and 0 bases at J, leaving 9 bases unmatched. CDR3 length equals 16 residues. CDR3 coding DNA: TGTGCCAGCAGACGTCCCGGGCGGGGGAGCACAGATACGCAGTATTTT. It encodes CASRRPGRGSTDTQYF.

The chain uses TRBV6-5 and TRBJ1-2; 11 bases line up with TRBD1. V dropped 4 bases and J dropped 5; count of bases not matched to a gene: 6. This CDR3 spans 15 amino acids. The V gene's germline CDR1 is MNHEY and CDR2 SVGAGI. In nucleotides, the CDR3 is TGTGCCAGCAGTTTCCAGGGACAGGGGGGGTATGGCTACACCTTC. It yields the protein CASSFQGQGGYGYTF.

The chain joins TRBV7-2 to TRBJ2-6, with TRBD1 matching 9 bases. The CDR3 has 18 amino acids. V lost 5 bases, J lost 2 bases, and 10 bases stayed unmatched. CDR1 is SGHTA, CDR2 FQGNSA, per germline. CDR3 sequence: CASSRRTGALTGANVLTF. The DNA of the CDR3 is TGTGCCAGCAGCAGGCGGACAGGGGCGCTCACTGGGGCCAACGTCCTGACTTTC.

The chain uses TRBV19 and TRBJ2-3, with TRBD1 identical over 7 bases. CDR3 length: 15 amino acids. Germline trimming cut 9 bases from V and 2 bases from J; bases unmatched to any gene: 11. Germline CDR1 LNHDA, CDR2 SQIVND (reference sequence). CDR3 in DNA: TGTGCCAGCGCGCCCTCCGGGACAGCCACAGATACGCAGTATTTT. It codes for CASAPSGTATDTQYF.

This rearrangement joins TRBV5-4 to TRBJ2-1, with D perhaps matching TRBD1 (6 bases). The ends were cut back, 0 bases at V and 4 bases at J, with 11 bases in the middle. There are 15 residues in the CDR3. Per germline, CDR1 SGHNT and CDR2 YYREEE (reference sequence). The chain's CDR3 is CASSLDRAKYNEQFF. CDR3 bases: TGTGCCAGCAGCTTGGACAGGGCGAAATACAATGAGCAGTTCTTC.

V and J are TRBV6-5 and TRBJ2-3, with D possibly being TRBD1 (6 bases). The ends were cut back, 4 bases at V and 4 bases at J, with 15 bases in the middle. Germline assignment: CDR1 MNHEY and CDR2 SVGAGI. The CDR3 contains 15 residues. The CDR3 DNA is TGTGCCAGCAGTTCCCCAGGGGCGAGGGCAGATACGCAGTATTTT. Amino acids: CASSSPGARADTQYF.

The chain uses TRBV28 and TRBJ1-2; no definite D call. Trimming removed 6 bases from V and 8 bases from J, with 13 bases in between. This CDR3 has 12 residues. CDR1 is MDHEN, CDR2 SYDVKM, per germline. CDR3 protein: CASSRDGRGYTF. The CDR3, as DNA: TGTGCCAGCAGCCGAGACGGGAGGGGCTACACCTTC.

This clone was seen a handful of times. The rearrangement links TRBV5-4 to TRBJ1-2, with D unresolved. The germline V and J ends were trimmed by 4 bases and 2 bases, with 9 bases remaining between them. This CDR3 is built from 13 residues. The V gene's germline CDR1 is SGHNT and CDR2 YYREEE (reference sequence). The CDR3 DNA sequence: TGTGCCAGCAGCCCGGCGGTCAACTATGGCTACACCTTC. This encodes CASSPAVNYGYTF. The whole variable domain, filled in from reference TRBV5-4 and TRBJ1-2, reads ETGVTQSPTHLIKTRGQQVTLRCSSQSGHNTVSWYQQALGQGPQFIFQYYREEENGRGNFPPRFSGLQFPNYSSELNVNALELDDSALYLCASSPAVNYGYTFGSGTRLTVV.

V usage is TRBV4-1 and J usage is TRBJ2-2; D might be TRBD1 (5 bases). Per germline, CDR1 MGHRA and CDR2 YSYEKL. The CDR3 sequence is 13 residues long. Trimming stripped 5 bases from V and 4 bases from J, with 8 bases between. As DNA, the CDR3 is TGCGCCAGCAGCTCAGGGTTCACCGGGGAGCTGTTTTTT. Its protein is CASSSGFTGELFF.

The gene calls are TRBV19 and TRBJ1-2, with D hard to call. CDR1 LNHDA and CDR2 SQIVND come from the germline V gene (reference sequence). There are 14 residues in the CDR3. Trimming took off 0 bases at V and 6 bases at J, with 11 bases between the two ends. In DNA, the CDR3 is TGTGCCAGTAGTATAGATGGGCGAAGGAATGGCTACACCTTC. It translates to CASSIDGRRNGYTF.

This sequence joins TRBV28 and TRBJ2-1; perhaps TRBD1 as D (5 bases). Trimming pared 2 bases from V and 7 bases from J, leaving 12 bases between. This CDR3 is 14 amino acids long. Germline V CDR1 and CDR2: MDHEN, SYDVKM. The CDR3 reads CASSLVVGVNEQFF. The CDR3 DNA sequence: TGTGCCAGCAGTTTAGTAGTAGGGGTAAATGAGCAGTTCTTC.

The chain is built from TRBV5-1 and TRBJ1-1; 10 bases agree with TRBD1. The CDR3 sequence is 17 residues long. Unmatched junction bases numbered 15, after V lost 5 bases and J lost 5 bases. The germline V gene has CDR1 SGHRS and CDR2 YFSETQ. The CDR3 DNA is TGCGCCAGCAGTTCCCAAGGACAGGGGGTCCCGGGAACTGAAGCTTTCTTT. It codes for CASSSQGQGVPGTEAFF. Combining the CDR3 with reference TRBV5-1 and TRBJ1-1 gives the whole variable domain KAGVTQTPRYLIKTRGQQVTLSCSPISGHRSVSWYQQTPGQGLQFLFEYFSETQRNKGNFPGRFSGRQFSNSRSEMNVSTLELGDSALYLCASSSQGQGVPGTEAFFGQGTRLTVV.

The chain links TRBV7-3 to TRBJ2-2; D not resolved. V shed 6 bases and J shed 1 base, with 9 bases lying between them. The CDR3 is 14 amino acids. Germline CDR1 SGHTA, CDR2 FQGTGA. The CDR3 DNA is TGTGCCAGCAGGCGTCGGGTGAACACCGGGGAGCTGTTTTTT. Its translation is CASRRRVNTGELFF.

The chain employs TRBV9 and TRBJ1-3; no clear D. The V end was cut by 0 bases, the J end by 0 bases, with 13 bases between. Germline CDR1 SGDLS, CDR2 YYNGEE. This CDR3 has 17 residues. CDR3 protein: CASSVGGSVRSGNTIYF. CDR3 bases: TGTGCCAGCAGCGTAGGAGGGTCAGTTCGCTCTGGAAACACCATATATTTT.

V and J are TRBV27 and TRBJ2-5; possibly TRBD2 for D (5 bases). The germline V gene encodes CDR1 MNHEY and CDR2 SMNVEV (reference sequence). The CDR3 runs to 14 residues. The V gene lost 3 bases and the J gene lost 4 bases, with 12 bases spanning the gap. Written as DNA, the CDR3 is TGTGCCAGCAGTTTTCTGGGGAGCGGAGAGACCCAGTACTTC. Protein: CASSFLGSGETQYF.

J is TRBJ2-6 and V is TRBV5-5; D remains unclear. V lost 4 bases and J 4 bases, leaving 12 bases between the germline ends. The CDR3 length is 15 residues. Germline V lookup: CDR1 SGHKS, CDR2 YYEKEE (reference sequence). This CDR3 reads CASSRDISGANVLTF. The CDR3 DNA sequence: TGTGCCAGCAGCCGTGACATCTCCGGGGCCAACGTCCTGACTTTC.

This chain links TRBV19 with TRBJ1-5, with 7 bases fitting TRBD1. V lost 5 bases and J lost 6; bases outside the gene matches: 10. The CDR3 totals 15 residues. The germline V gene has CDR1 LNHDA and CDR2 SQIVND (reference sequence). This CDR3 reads CASSFGRQGAQPQHF. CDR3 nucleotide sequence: TGTGCCAGTAGTTTCGGAAGACAGGGCGCTCAGCCCCAGCATTTT.

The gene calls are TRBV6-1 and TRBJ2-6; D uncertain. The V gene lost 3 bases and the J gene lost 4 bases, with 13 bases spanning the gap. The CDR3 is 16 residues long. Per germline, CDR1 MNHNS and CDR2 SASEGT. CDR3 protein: CASSDYLLYGANVLTF. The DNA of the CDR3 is TGTGCCAGCAGTGACTACCTGCTGTACGGGGCCAACGTCCTGACTTTC.

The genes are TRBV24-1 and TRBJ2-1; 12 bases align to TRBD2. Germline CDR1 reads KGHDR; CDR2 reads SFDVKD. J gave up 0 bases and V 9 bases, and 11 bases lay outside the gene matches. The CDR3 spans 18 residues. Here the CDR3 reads CATGTTSGGPSSYNEQFF. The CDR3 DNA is TGTGCCACCGGGACGACTAGCGGGGGACCTAGCTCCTACAATGAGCAGTTCTTC.